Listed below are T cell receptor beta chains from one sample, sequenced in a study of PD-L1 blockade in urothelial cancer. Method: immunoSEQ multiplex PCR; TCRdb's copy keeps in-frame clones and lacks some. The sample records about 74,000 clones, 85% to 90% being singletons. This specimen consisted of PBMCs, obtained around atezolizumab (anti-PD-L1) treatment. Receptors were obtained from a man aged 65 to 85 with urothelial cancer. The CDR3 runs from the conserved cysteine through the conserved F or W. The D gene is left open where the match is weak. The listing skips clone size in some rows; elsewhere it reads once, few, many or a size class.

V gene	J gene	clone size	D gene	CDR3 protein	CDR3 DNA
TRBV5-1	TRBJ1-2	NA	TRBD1	CASSSGQGTGGYTF	TGCGCCAGCAGCTCCGGACAGGGTACCGGTGGCTACACCTTC
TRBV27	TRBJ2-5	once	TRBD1	CASSPFGTQGGQETQYF	TGTGCCAGCAGTCCATTCGGCACACAGGGGGGACAAGAGACCCAGTACTTC
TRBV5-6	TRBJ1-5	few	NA	CASSLYNTGRQPQHF	TGTGCCAGCAGCCTCTATAATACAGGACGGCAGCCCCAGCATTTT
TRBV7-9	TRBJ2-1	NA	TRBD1	CASSFGTGGLNEQFF	TGTGCCAGCAGCTTCGGGACAGGGGGCTTGAATGAGCAGTTCTTC
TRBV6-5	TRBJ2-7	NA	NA	CASSYSIQASYEQYF	TGTGCCAGCAGTTACTCGATCCAGGCTTCCTACGAGCAGTACTTC
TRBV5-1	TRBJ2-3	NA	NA	CASSASPSANSNTQYF	TGCGCCAGCAGCGCCTCCCCTAGCGCCAACAGTAATACGCAGTATTTT
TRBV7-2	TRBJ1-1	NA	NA	CASSLVVGARTEAFF	TGTGCCAGCAGCTTAGTAGTGGGGGCTAGGACTGAAGCTTTCTTT
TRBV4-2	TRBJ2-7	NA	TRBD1	CASSQGTGIYEQYF	TGTGCCAGCAGCCAGGGGACAGGGATCTACGAGCAGTACTTC
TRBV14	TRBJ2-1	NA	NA	CASSQLLAGNEQFF	TGTGCCAGCAGCCAACTCCTAGCAGGCAATGAGCAGTTCTTC
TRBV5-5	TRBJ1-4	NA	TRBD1	CASSLDLTGRTKTNEKLFF	TGTGCCAGCAGCTTGGATTTGACAGGGAGGACGAAAACTAATGAAAAACTGTTTTTT
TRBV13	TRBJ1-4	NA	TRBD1	CASSARGRNEKLFF	TGTGCCAGCAGCGCCAGGGGGCGTAATGAAAAACTGTTTTTT
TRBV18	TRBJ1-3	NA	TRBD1	CASSLDRAGNTIYF	TGTGCCAGCTCACTTGACAGGGCTGGAAACACCATATATTTT
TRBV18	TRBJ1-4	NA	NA	CASSPGAGPEKLFF	TGTGCCAGCTCACCGGGGGCAGGGCCTGAAAAACTGTTTTTT
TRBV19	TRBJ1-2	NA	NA	CASSSSGFGQHYGYTF	TGTGCCAGTAGTTCATCGGGCTTTGGACAGCACTATGGCTACACCTTC
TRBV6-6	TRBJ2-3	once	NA	CASSRRGQQTQTQYF	TGTGCCAGCAGTCGGAGGGGACAGCAAACCCAGACGCAGTATTTT
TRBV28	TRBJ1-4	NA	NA	CASSQLGVVEKLFF	TGTGCCAGCAGTCAGTTGGGAGTGGTTGAAAAACTGTTTTTT
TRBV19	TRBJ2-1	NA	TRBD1	CASSPDRASYNEQFF	TGTGCCAGTAGTCCGGACAGGGCCTCCTACAATGAGCAGTTCTTC
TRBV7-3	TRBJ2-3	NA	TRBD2	CASSSRAGGPTDTQYF	TGTGCCAGCAGCTCCCGGGCGGGAGGTCCCACAGATACGCAGTATTTT
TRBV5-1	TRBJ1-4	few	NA	CASSPNTATNEKLFF	TGCGCCAGCAGCCCCAACACAGCAACTAATGAAAAACTGTTTTTT
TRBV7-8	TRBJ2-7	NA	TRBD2	CASSLDPGGEQYF	TGTGCCAGCAGCTTAGATCCGGGAGGCGAGCAGTACTTC
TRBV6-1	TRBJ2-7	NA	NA	CASSESAADEQYF	TGTGCCAGCAGTGAATCGGCGGCCGACGAGCAGTACTTC
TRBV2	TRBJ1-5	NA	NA	CASSAGLSDQPQHF	TGTGCCAGCAGTGCGGGATTGTCCGATCAGCCCCAGCATTTT
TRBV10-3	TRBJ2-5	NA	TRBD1	CAISPGQGKETQYF	TGTGCCATCAGTCCGGGACAGGGGAAAGAGACCCAGTACTTC